This section outlines one TCR beta chain sequence together with its context. Its antigen is undetermined. The sample originates from a study of blood T cells in healthy people across ages. A J-beta primer mix and a sample-barcoded 5' primer were used in a second PCR of roughly 6 to 12 cycles. TCRdb re-called the 5' RACE reads with MiXCR, one entry per CDR3 protein. The sample shows about 780,000 distinct CDR3 sequences, less than 60% of them seen only once. The germline gives CDR1 SGHRS, CDR2 YFSETQ. This CDR3 comprises 15 residues. V shed 0 bases and J 7 bases; nucleotides not matched to a gene: 7. Study-wide findings and caveats: Diversity was higher, and naive CD4+ cells more numerous, in long-lived donors than in aged donors.

Whenever a sample was processed, at least 6 million PBMCs were isolated. The chain is built from TRBV5-1 and TRBJ1-2; the match to TRBD1 covers 9 bases. The sample taken for sequencing was blood. This receptor was obtained from a man older than 75 in good health. The CDR3 protein is CASSLAQQGAGGYTF. The CDR3 DNA sequence: TGCGCCAGCAGCTTGGCCCAACAGGGGGCAGGTGGCTACACCTTC.